These 3 T cell receptor beta chains were sequenced from one sample in a study of T-cell reconstitution after alpha-beta-depleted transplantation in children. General study findings and limits: At one year after transplant, newly produced T cells mostly accounted for T-cell counts and diversity.

These receptors lack a known antigen. As it was prepared, the TCRbeta library received unique molecular identifiers. Each CDR3 protein is one row after TCRdb ran MiXCR on the PCR reads. The repertoire has about 290,000 distinct CDR3 sequences, over 7.5% of them found once; the top ten carry about 8.2%. This sample comprised peripheral blood, obtained 360 days after TCRalphabeta/CD19-depleted stem cell transplant. The receptors shown here come from a female patient between 2 and 15 years old who had a stem cell transplant for Fanconi anemia, so the T cells may come from the graft donor.

This clonotype turned up a few times. The rearrangement joins TRBV11-2 to TRBJ2-2; the D is unclear. Germline V gene data show CDR1 as SGHAT and CDR2 as FQNNGV. The CDR3 contains 14 residues. Between the trimmed V and J ends, which lost 3 bases and 6 bases, there was a span of 11 bases. The CDR3: CASSFWTVAGELFF. The CDR3 DNA sequence: TGTGCCAGCAGCTTCTGGACGGTGGCCGGGGAGCTGTTTTTT. Complete variable domain (other parts from reference TRBV11-2 and TRBJ2-2): EAGVAQSPRYKIIEKRQSVAFWCNPISGHATLYWYQQILGQGPKLLIQFQNNGVVDDSQLPKDRFSAERLKGVDSTLKIQPAKLEDSAVYLCASSFWTVAGELFFGEGSRLTVL.

This clonotype was counted at least ten times. V usage is TRBV7-2 and J usage is TRBJ2-1, with 11 positions matching TRBD2. Germline V gene sequence: CDR1 SGHTA, CDR2 FQGNSA. The CDR3 runs to 15 residues. Trimming removed 3 bases from V and 2 bases from J; junction bases left unmatched: 0. The CDR3 here is CASSLTSGAYNEQFF. As DNA, the CDR3 is TGTGCCAGCAGCTTGACTAGCGGGGCCTACAATGAGCAGTTCTTC.

This clonotype was observed a handful of times. The J gene is TRBJ2-2, the V gene TRBV5-1, with 9 bases aligning to TRBD1. CDR1 SGHRS and CDR2 YFSETQ come from the germline V gene. This CDR3 has 15 residues. Trimming removed 3 bases from V and 5 bases from J; junction bases left unmatched: 5. CDR3 nucleotides: TGCGCCAGCAGCTCGGGACAGGGCTTGACCGGGGAGCTGTTTTTT. Its translation is CASSSGQGLTGELFF. The complete variable domain, with remaining parts taken from reference TRBV5-1 and TRBJ2-2, reads KAGVTQTPRYLIKTRGQQVTLSCSPISGHRSVSWYQQTPGQGLQFLFEYFSETQRNKGNFPGRFSGRQFSNSRSEMNVSTLELGDSALYLCASSSGQGLTGELFFGEGSRLTVL.